The 26 T cell receptor beta chains in this list originate from one sample, sequenced in a study of T cells in women clearing cervical HPV infection. Sequenced by immunoSEQ multiplex PCR; TCRdb stores in-frame clones only, minus some. The specimen's table records tens of thousands of clones. The sample taken for sequencing was blood buffy coat. These receptors were collected from a woman aged 18-70 years with a cervical HPV16 infection that either progressed to CIN3+ or cleared (not recorded which).

With regard to this clone: The sequence runs out 3 residues before the end of the CDR3; the remainder is reconstructed from the germline J gene. The chain combines TRBV7-9 with TRBJ1-2; TRBD1 is a possible D gene (5 bases). The V and J ends lost 1 base and 4 bases respectively, with 10 bases between them. Germline CDR1 SEHNR, CDR2 FQNEAQ (reference sequence). The CDR3 length is 14 residues. The DNA read from the CDR3 is TGTGCCAGCAGCTTAGGCGGGGGGAGCTATGGC. Its protein product is CASSLGGGSYG. The entire CDR3 reads CASSLGGGSYGYTF.

About this clone: The read terminates 3 residues before the CDR3 end, so the remaining end is supplied by the germline J gene. In the same sample, other DNA sequences code for this CDR3. This rearrangement joins TRBV2 to TRBJ1-2; the match to TRBD1 covers 9 bases. The CDR3 runs to 11 residues. Germline CDR1 reads SNHLY; CDR2 reads FYNNEI. The sequenced part of the CDR3 DNA is TGTGCCAGCCTAACAGGGGGCGGG. It yields the protein CASLTGGG. The CDR3 in its entirety is CASLTGGGYTF.

Comments on this clone: The CDR3 end is not reached by the read, which stops 3 residues before it; the germline J gene fills it in. V and J are TRBV4-1 and TRBJ2-3, with D perhaps matching TRBD2 (5 bases). This CDR3 has 18 residues. With 2 bases removed from V and 0 bases from J, the gap between germline ends came to 18 bases. Per the germline V gene, CDR1 is MGHRA and CDR2 is YSYEKL. The CDR3 bases that were read are TGCGCCAGCAGCCAATATCCCCCACCGGACTGGAGCACAGATACG. This sequence encodes CASSQYPPPDWSTDT. In full, the CDR3 is CASSQYPPPDWSTDTQYF.

Of note for this clone: The sequence runs out 3 residues before the end of the CDR3; the remainder is reconstructed from the germline J gene. The V call is TRBV5-6, the J call TRBJ2-1; D possibly corresponds to TRBD1 (6 bases). Germline V gene data show CDR1 as SGHDT and CDR2 as YYEEEE. The CDR3 is 15 amino acids. Between the trimmed V and J ends, which lost 1 base and 2 bases, there was a span of 10 bases. CDR3 residues: CASSLRGYPYNEQFF. Incomplete CDR3 DNA: TGTGCCAGCAGCTTGAGGGGGTACCCCTACAATGAG.

As regards this clone: The read falls 3 residues short of the CDR3 end, and the missing part is taken from the germline J gene. The rearrangement joins TRBV18 to TRBJ2-2, with 7 bases matching TRBD1. Germline V lookup: CDR1 KGHSH, CDR2 LQKENI. This CDR3 contains 16 residues. Partial CDR3 DNA: TGTGCCAGCTCACCGCGACAGGGCCGGGATAATGAAAAG. It yields the protein CASSPRQGRDNEK. The entire CDR3 sequence reads CASSPRQGRDNEKLFF.

A note on this clone: The missing CDR3 end, 3 residues past where the read stops, is filled in from the germline J gene. The V and J genes are TRBV19 and TRBJ2-2; 7 nucleotides line up with TRBD1. The germline V gene encodes CDR1 LNHDA and CDR2 SQIVND (reference sequence). This CDR3 has 14 amino acids. V shed 7 bases, J shed 3 bases, and the junction held 5 bases outside the gene matches. This chain's CDR3 is CASNIGTDTGELFF. The DNA read from the CDR3 is TGTGCCAGTAACATAGGGACAGACACCGGGGAG.

Comment on this clone: The CDR3 goes on 3 residues after the read ends, and that part is filled in from the germline J gene. The chain couples TRBV30 to TRBJ2-3; the D is unclear. The CDR3 has 12 amino acids. Germline values: CDR1 GTSNPN, CDR2 SVGIG (reference sequence). The covered CDR3 bases are TGTGCCTGGGGCGACACCAAAGAGACG. This sequence encodes CAWGDTKET. The CDR3 as a whole reads CAWGDTKETQYF.

With respect to this clone: Read coverage stops 3 residues before the CDR3 terminus; the germline J gene supplies the remainder. The chain carries TRBV18 and TRBJ2-2, with TRBD1 matching over 7 bases. CDR3 length: 18 residues. Germline assignment: CDR1 KGHSH and CDR2 LQKENI. This chain's CDR3 is CASSPSTGYGPGANVLFF. CDR3 DNA, as far as it was read: TGTGCCAGCTCACCATCGACAGGGTATGGACCTGGGGCCAACGTG.

Points on this clone: The CDR3 end falls 3 residues outside the read, so it is completed with the germline J gene. V gene TRBV14 combines with J gene TRBJ2-1; a weak D match, TRBD2 (6 bases). The V end lost 1 base, the J end lost 6 bases, and 10 bases lay between the germline ends. CDR1 is SGHDN and CDR2 is FVKESK in the germline V gene. This CDR3 comprises 14 residues. CDR3 residues: CASSQVGTLNEQFF. The DNA read from the CDR3 is TGTGCCAGCAGCCAAGTGGGGACTCTCAATGAG.

Details on this clone: The read terminates 3 residues before the CDR3 end, so the remaining end is supplied by the germline J gene. The rearrangement joins TRBV7-2 to TRBJ2-2, with D unclear. Germline V gives CDR1 SGHTA, CDR2 FQGNSA. The CDR3 contains 14 residues. The sequenced part of the CDR3 DNA is TGTGCCAGCACCCCGCGGCCAACTAATGAAAAG. This gives the protein CASTPRPTNEK. The full CDR3 protein is CASTPRPTNEKLFF. The full variable domain, rest sourced from reference TRBV7-2 and TRBJ2-2, is GAGVSQSPSNKVTEKGKDVELRCDPISGHTALYWYRQSLGQGLEFLIYFQGNSAPDKSGLPSDRFSAERTGGSVSTLTIQRTQQEDSAVYLCASTPRPTNEKLFFGEGSRLTVL.

CDR3 amino acids: CASSQEGQLVWGYTF. The sequenced part of the CDR3 DNA is TGTGCCAGCAGCCAGGAGGGACAGCTCGTTTGGGGC. The chain uses TRBV4-2 and TRBJ1-2; TRBD1 matches at 7 bases. The CDR3 extends 3 residues past the end of the read, so its final part is completed from the germline J gene. The CDR3 sequence is 15 residues long. Per the germline V gene, CDR1 is LGHNA and CDR2 is YNFKEQ.

About this clone itself: The CDR3 extends 3 residues past the end of the read, so its final part is completed from the germline J gene. The gene calls are TRBV7-9 and TRBJ1-1; the D gene is possibly TRBD1 (6 bases). Between the trimmed V and J ends, which lost 4 bases and 1 base, there was a span of 7 bases. CDR1 is SEHNR, CDR2 FQNEAQ, per germline (reference sequence). The CDR3 spans 13 residues. The CDR3: CASSSQGNTEAFF. Partial CDR3 DNA: TGTGCCAGCAGCTCACAGGGGAACACTGAA.

The covered CDR3 bases are TGTGCCAGCAGCTTAGCGGGACTTCTAGCGGCCACAGATACG. As protein: CASSLAGLLAATDT. The whole CDR3 sequence is CASSLAGLLAATDTQYF. The chain is built from TRBV7-2 and TRBJ2-3; 7 bases are a match to TRBD2. The read halts 3 residues ahead of the CDR3 end, with the missing end drawn from the germline J gene. V shed 0 bases and J 2 bases; nucleotides not matched to a gene: 8. Germline V CDR1 and CDR2: SGHTA, FQGNSA. CDR3 length equals 17 residues.

As to this clone: Read coverage stops 3 residues before the CDR3 terminus; the germline J gene supplies the remainder. V usage is TRBV7-9 and J usage is TRBJ2-3; the D is unclear. Trimming stripped 5 bases from V and 1 base from J, with 7 bases between. The CDR3 contains 13 residues. Germline V gene sequence: CDR1 SEHNR, CDR2 FQNEAQ (reference sequence). Here the CDR3 reads CASSPRGTDTQYF. The DNA read from the CDR3 is TGTGCCAGCAGCCCCCGGGGCACAGATACG.

In the case of this clone: Coverage ceases 3 residues before the CDR3 finishes, and the germline J gene fills in the end. The chain has TRBV20-1 and TRBJ1-5; TRBD1 might be the D (5 bases). The CDR3 is made up of 17 amino acids. The germline gives CDR1 DFQATT, CDR2 SNEGSKA (reference sequence). Trimming removed 0 bases from V and 3 bases from J, with 18 bases in between. The CDR3: CSAREPRRDSTNQPQHF. The sequenced part of the CDR3 DNA is TGCAGTGCTAGAGAACCCCGAAGGGACTCAACCAATCAGCCC.

Remarks on this clone: The CDR3 end lies 3 residues beyond the end of the read and is filled in from the germline J gene. The chain is built from TRBV6-4 and TRBJ2-3; TRBD2 aligns across 15 bases. CDR3 length: 15 amino acids. J lost 5 bases, V lost 6 bases, and 3 bases had no gene match. Germline V gene data show CDR1 as MRHNA and CDR2 as SNTAGT. The sequenced CDR3 bases are TGTGCCAGCAGCCCGGGACTAGCGGGGGGAGATACG. Translated, it gives CASSPGLAGGDT. The whole CDR3 reads CASSPGLAGGDTQYF.

For this clone: The observed sequence ends 3 residues before the CDR3 terminus, with the missing tail filled in from the germline J gene. The chain is built from TRBV5-6 and TRBJ2-5; D is undetermined. Germline CDR1 is SGHDT and CDR2 is YYEEEE. The CDR3 is 13 amino acids. The V end was cut by 0 bases, the J end by 5 bases, with 8 bases between. CDR3 DNA, as far as it was read: TGTGCCAGCAGCTTGGACCTCCAGGAGACC. It codes for CASSLDLQET. The full CDR3 protein reads CASSLDLQETQYF.

As for this clone: The read terminates 3 residues before the CDR3 end, so the remaining end is supplied by the germline J gene. This sequence joins TRBV20-1 and TRBJ2-5; 10 nucleotides agree with TRBD1. CDR3 size: 13 residues. The germline V gene has CDR1 DFQATT and CDR2 SNEGSKA (reference sequence). Trimming cost V 5 bases and J 3 bases; bases outside gene matches: 3. The sequenced CDR3 bases are TGCAGTGCTGACAGGGGGCGAGAAGAGACC. Protein: CSADRGREET. The CDR3, in full, reads CSADRGREETQYF.

On this clone: The CDR3 end falls 3 residues outside the read, so it is completed with the germline J gene. This chain connects TRBV28 to TRBJ2-7, with D uncertain. CDR3 length equals 10 residues. V lost 5 bases and J lost 3, with 2 bases in between. Germline lookup yields CDR1 MDHEN and CDR2 SYDVKM. CDR3 DNA, as far as it was read: TGTGCCAGCAGTCGCTACGAG. Amino acids: CASSRYE. The full-length CDR3 reads as CASSRYEQYF.

For this clone: The read terminates 3 residues before the CDR3 end, so the remaining end is supplied by the germline J gene. J is TRBJ2-7 and V is TRBV27, with D maybe TRBD1 (5 bases). Germline V gene sequence: CDR1 MNHEY, CDR2 SMNVEV (reference sequence). The CDR3 extends over 14 amino acids. V lost 5 bases to trimming and J lost 2 bases, with 13 bases between them. The CDR3 protein is CASSNQGHPYEQYF. CDR3 bases read: TGTGCCAGCAGTAACCAGGGCCATCCCTACGAG.

Comments on this clone: The read ends 3 residues early relative to the CDR3; the germline J gene fills the gap. The gene calls are TRBV7-3 and TRBJ2-2; 14 nucleotides line up with TRBD2. Germline CDR1 reads SGHTA; CDR2 reads FQGTGA. This CDR3 has 16 amino acids. V dropped 1 base and J dropped 5; count of bases not matched to a gene: 0. CDR3 loop: CASSLRTSGGTGELFF. The CDR3 bases that were read are TGTGCCAGCAGCTTAAGGACTAGCGGGGGGACCGGGGAG.

Of note for this clone: Sequencing ends 3 residues short of the CDR3 end; the germline J gene provides the rest. The J gene is TRBJ1-5, the V gene TRBV6-1; the match to TRBD1 covers 7 bases. The CDR3 is 16 amino acids. Trimming removed 4 bases from V and 1 base from J; junction bases left unmatched: 7. CDR1 MNHNS and CDR2 SASEGT come from the germline V gene. This CDR3 reads CASSAGTARSNQPQHF. CDR3 bases read: TGTGCCAGCAGTGCCGGGACAGCGAGAAGCAATCAGCCC.

Details on this clone: The read stops 3 residues short of the end of the CDR3; the missing end is completed from the germline J gene. The sample carries other DNA sequences with the same CDR3. This rearrangement joins TRBV18 to TRBJ2-3, with 9 bases aligning to TRBD1. Germline lookup yields CDR1 KGHSH and CDR2 LQKENI. V shed 3 bases and J 6 bases; nucleotides not matched to a gene: 4. CDR3 length: 14 residues. The covered CDR3 bases are TGTGCCAGCTCACCTACAGGGGGCAGTGATACG. This encodes CASSPTGGSDT. The CDR3 reads in full as CASSPTGGSDTQYF. The variable domain in full, completed from reference TRBV18 and TRBJ2-3, reads NAGVMQNPRHLVRRRGQEARLRCSPMKGHSHVYWYRQLPEEGLKFMVYLQKENIIDESGMPKERFSAEFPKEGPSILRIQQVVRGDSAAYFCASSPTGGSDTQYFGPGTRLTVL.

With respect to this clone: The missing CDR3 end, 3 residues past where the read stops, is filled in from the germline J gene. The chain combines TRBV9 with TRBJ2-5; a weak D match, TRBD1 (5 bases). Trimming removed 1 base from V and 1 base from J, with 8 bases in between. Germline CDR1 and CDR2: SGDLS and YYNGEE. The CDR3 runs 14 residues. The chain's CDR3 is CASSVQGLQETQYF. The CDR3 DNA, read in part, is TGTGCCAGCAGCGTACAGGGCCTCCAAGAGACC.

Concerning this clone: The read ends 3 residues early relative to the CDR3; the germline J gene fills the gap. The chain uses TRBV11-2 and TRBJ1-6, with D possibly being TRBD1 (6 bases). The V gene lost 6 bases and the J gene lost 7 bases, with 13 bases spanning the gap. The germline V gene has CDR1 SGHAT and CDR2 FQNNGV. This CDR3 is 14 amino acids long. The CDR3 here is CASREQGVNSPLHF. The CDR3 DNA, read in part, is TGTGCCAGCAGAGAACAGGGAGTAAATTCACCC. Combining the CDR3 with reference TRBV11-2 and TRBJ1-6 gives the whole variable domain EAGVAQSPRYKIIEKRQSVAFWCNPISGHATLYWYQQILGQGPKLLIQFQNNGVVDDSQLPKDRFSAERLKGVDSTLKIQPAKLEDSAVYLCASREQGVNSPLHFGNGTRLTVT.

Worth noting for this clone: The CDR3 is cut off 3 residues early in the read; its end comes from the germline J gene. This chain connects TRBV4-1 to TRBJ2-7; 14 nucleotides line up with TRBD2. The CDR3 extends over 15 amino acids. J lost 4 bases, V lost 1 base, and 0 bases had no gene match. Germline lookup yields CDR1 MGHRA and CDR2 YSYEKL. CDR3 residues: CASSQGTSGGYEQYF. The DNA read from the CDR3 is TGCGCCAGCAGCCAAGGGACTAGCGGGGGGTACGAG.